The source of this T cell receptor beta chain is a study of siplizumab effects on memory and regulatory T cells. Trimming cost V 0 bases and J 3 bases; bases outside gene matches: 3. CDR1 is MDHEN and CDR2 is SYDVKM in the germline V gene. CDR3 length equals 15 residues. Study-wide points: Assignment to unstimulated subsets succeeded for only a minor fraction of the alloreactive clones.

Measured with immunoSEQ multiplex PCR; TCRdb has only the in-frame clones, and not every one. The table shows some 120,000 clones, with over 85% occurring only once. A remark on this clone: Its target is unknown.

The sequencing sample was made of non-Treg CD4+ T cells sorted from blood. This TCR derives from a human donor in good health. This rearrangement joins TRBV28 to TRBJ2-7; 9 nucleotides line up with TRBD1. The CDR3 protein is CASSLWGQGDYEQYF. The CDR3 DNA sequence: TGTGCCAGCAGTTTATGGGGACAGGGAGACTACGAGCAGTACTTC.